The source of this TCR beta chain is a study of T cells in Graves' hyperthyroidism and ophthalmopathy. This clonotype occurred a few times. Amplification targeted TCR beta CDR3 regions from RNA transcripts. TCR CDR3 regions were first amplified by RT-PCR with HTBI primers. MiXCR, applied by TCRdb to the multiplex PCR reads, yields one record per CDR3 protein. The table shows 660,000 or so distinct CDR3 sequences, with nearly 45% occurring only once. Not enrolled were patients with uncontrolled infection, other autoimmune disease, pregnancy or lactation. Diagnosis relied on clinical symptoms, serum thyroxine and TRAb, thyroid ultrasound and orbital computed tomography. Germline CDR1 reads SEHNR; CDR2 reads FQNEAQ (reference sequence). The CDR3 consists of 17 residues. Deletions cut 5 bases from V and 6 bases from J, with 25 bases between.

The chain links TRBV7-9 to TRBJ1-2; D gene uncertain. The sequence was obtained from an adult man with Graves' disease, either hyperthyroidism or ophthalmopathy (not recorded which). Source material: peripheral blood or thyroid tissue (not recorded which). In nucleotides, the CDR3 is TGTGCCAGCAGCCACATCGAACTATACACGGACGGTGATGGCTACACCTTC. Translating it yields CASSHIELYTDGDGYTF.